Described below is a single T cell receptor (beta chain) sequence and its context. CDR1 and CDR2 (germline): LNHDA, SQIVND (reference sequence). The V end was cut by 5 bases, the J end by 4 bases, with 17 bases between. The CDR3 has 15 residues. This record belongs to a study of blood T cell repertoires in COVID-19. Assay used: immunoSEQ multiplex PCR; TCRdb lists only in-frame clones, some missing. In the table there are 55,000 to 80,000 clones, 80% to 90% of which are singletons. Sequenced: peripheral blood. The sequence was obtained from a man aged 45-65 years with acute or convalescent COVID-19. V usage is TRBV19 and J usage is TRBJ1-1; D not certain. The CDR3 sequence: CASSPLGRGGTEAFF. In nucleotides, the CDR3 is TGTGCCAGTAGTCCCCTTGGCCGGGGAGGCACTGAAGCTTTCTTT.